The clone carrying this T cell receptor (beta chain) was picked up a small number of times. Its target is not known. MiXCR, applied by TCRdb to the reads, yields one record per CDR3 protein. The sample records roughly 500,000 distinct CDR3 sequences, around 30% being singletons. These data come from a study of T cell repertoires in cytomegalovirus infection. Study at large: Public TCR beta signatures provided an indication of both CMV infection and a matching HLA type. Study-level results: Predominance within the ex vivo response was attributable to HLA-C-restricted CMV-specific TCR beta clonotypes. Frequencies of public TCR beta families were cumulated, and this identified carriers of CMV plus the relevant HLA.

Trimming removed 5 bases at V and 8 bases at J, with 15 bases between. The germline V gene encodes CDR1 MGHDK and CDR2 SYGVNS. CDR3 length: 13 amino acids. The sample was cultured PBMCs, taken from culture after CMV antigen stimulation. This sequence was found in a human donor in good health (CMV status not recorded). Some clones in this sample may be carry-over from other donors' samples. The rearrangement uses TRBV25-1 and TRBJ1-2; D perhaps matches TRBD1 (6 bases). CDR3 in amino acids: CASSHGTRKGYTF. The CDR3 nucleotides are TGTGCCAGCAGTCACGGGACAAGAAAAGGCTACACCTTC.